This is a list of T cell receptor beta chains from one sample in a study of OX40 agonist ivuxolimab in advanced cancers. The method was immunoSEQ multiplex PCR; TCRdb's version includes in-frame clones alone and lacks a portion of them. The data contain about 19,000 clones, 70% to 90% of them singletons. The sample in question was CD4+ or CD8+ T cells sorted from blood, obtained in a trial of the OX40 agonist ivuxolimab. These receptors all come from an adult with an advanced solid tumor such as melanoma, head and neck, liver or kidney cancer. CDR3s include the opening cysteine and the closing phenylalanine or tryptophan. A D gene is named only where the DNA matches it firmly. Part of the rows lack a size; the others show once, few, many or a class for expanded clones.

v_gene	d_gene	j_gene	abundance	CDR3aa
TRBV18	-	TRBJ2-5	-	CASSPQGGKETQYF
TRBV28	-	TRBJ1-1	-	CASSLTDSTEAFF
TRBV28	TRBD1	TRBJ2-7	-	CASSRDGRGTYEQYF
TRBV7-6	TRBD2	TRBJ2-2	-	CASSFGGVAGELFF
TRBV19	-	TRBJ1-5	-	CASSNDPSNQPQHF
TRBV27	TRBD2	TRBJ2-3	-	CASSLSPLMSPGLAGVGADTQYF
TRBV20-1	-	TRBJ2-5	-	CSAPLVETQYF
TRBV2	TRBD2	TRBJ2-1	-	CASSELVGTSGGNEQFF
TRBV23-1	-	TRBJ1-5	-	CASSQSLQANLNQPQHF
TRBV29-1	-	TRBJ2-1	once	CSVHGGSYNEQFF
TRBV5-1	TRBD2	TRBJ2-1	-	CASSQTSGAYNEQFF
TRBV10-3	-	TRBJ1-4	-	CAISESGFPNEKLFF
TRBV6-1	TRBD1	TRBJ2-7	few	CASSEQGQGYEQYF
TRBV7-5	-	TRBJ2-1	-	CVRPSWCGRAYNEQFF
TRBV7-9	-	TRBJ2-1	-	CASSSVGDEQFF
TRBV4-2	-	TRBJ2-7	-	CASSRGTGIAYEQYF
TRBV6-5	TRBD1	TRBJ2-7	once	CASTPGTGAAYEQYF
TRBV11-2	-	TRBJ2-7	-	CASSLVPPGGLAYTYEQYF
TRBV7-9	TRBD1	TRBJ2-7	-	CASSRGQASYEQYF
TRBV19	-	TRBJ2-1	-	CASSIVASPSDEQFF
TRBV7-8	-	TRBJ1-1	-	CASSLGGRTEAFF
TRBV27	-	TRBJ2-7	-	CASAAANAYEQYF
TRBV4-1	TRBD2	TRBJ2-1	-	CASSKTSGDYNEQFF
TRBV7-9	TRBD1	TRBJ1-1	-	CASSPTGDDAEAFF
TRBV28	-	TRBJ2-1	-	CASNPRVGEQFF
TRBV19	-	TRBJ1-5	-	CASRREGSNQPQHF
TRBV7-2	-	TRBJ2-7	-	CASSQHEELGNEQYF
TRBV7-2	-	TRBJ1-1	-	CASSPAQLTEAFF
TRBV6-1	TRBD1	TRBJ2-4	-	CASSVLGTGLAKNIQYF
TRBV6-4	TRBD1	TRBJ1-2	-	CASSDTKGDRATYGYTF
TRBV28	-	TRBJ2-1	-	CASKGGTYNEQFF
TRBV7-9	TRBD2	TRBJ2-7	-	CASSLGLADTYEQYF
TRBV7-7	TRBD1	TRBJ2-5	-	CASSLAVTGIRETQYF
TRBV27	-	TRBJ2-7	-	CASSWAGTYEQYF
TRBV11-2	-	TRBJ1-4	-	CASSPGPTALNEKLFF
TRBV15	-	TRBJ2-7	-	CATSRVRGASYEQYF
TRBV19	-	TRBJ2-1	-	CASTRGALSHNEQFF
TRBV19	-	TRBJ1-1	-	CASSIAYVSTDTEAFF
TRBV19	TRBD2	TRBJ2-1	-	CASSIVAGAYNEQFF
TRBV7-9	-	TRBJ1-1	-	CASTNPSGGTEAFF
TRBV15	-	TRBJ1-1	once	CATSRDSSGNTEAFF
TRBV5-1	-	TRBJ2-7	once	CASSLDNSYEQYF
TRBV5-8	-	TRBJ2-5	once	CASSGETQYF
TRBV25-1	-	TRBJ2-1	-	CASSEVANEQFF
TRBV28	-	TRBJ1-4	-	CASSPYRGAPNEKLFF
TRBV11-1	TRBD2	TRBJ2-3	-	CASSPLSGVSTDTQYF
TRBV30	TRBD2	TRBJ2-1	-	CAWSVAGGYNEQFF
TRBV28	TRBD2	TRBJ2-3	-	CASKGLAGTDTQYF
TRBV18	TRBD1	TRBJ2-3	-	CASSLDRVADTQYF
TRBV4-1	-	TRBJ2-7	-	CASSRPPGHEQYF
TRBV5-8	-	TRBJ1-5	-	CASSLPASQGNQPQHF
TRBV7-9	TRBD2	TRBJ2-3	-	CASSLAVSTDTQYF
TRBV19	TRBD1	TRBJ1-5	-	CASSAFQGDQPQHF